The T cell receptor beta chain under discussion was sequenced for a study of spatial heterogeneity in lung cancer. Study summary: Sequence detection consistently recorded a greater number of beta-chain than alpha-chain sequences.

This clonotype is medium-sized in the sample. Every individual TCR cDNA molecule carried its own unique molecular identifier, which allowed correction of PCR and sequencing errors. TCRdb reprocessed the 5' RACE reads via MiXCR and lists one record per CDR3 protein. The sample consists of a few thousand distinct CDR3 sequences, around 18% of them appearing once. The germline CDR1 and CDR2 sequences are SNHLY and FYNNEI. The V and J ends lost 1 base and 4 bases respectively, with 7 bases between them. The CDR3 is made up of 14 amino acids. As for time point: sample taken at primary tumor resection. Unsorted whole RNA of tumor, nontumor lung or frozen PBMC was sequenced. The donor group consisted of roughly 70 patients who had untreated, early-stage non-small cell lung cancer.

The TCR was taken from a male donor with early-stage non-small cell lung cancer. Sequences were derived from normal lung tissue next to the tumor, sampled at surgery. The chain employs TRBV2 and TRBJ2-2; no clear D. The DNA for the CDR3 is TGTGCCAGCAGTGAAGAGTCGGGCACCGGGGAGCTGTTTTTT. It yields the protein CASSEESGTGELFF. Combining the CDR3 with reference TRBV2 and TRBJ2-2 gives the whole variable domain EPEVTQTPSHQVTQMGQEVILRCVPISNHLYFYWYRQILGQKVEFLVSFYNNEISEKSEIFDDQFSVERPDGSNFTLKIRSTKLEDSAMYFCASSEESGTGELFFGEGSRLTVL.